This TCR beta chain was sequenced for a study of blood T cells in healthy people across ages. V lost 0 bases and J 2 bases, leaving 14 bases between the germline ends. Germline V gene lookup returns CDR1 GTSNPN and CDR2 SVGIG (reference sequence). CDR3 length: 15 residues. A second PCR, run for roughly 7 to 12 cycles, used a sample-barcoded 5' primer plus a J-beta primer mix. Every cDNA molecule bore a tag from a template-switch adaptor containing 12 random nucleotides. TCRdb reprocessed the 5' RACE reads via MiXCR and lists one record per CDR3 protein. The sample consists of roughly 1.7 million distinct CDR3 sequences, almost 35% of them appearing once.

The source is a woman aged 30 to 39 in good health. This chain links TRBV30 with TRBJ2-7, with D perhaps matching TRBD2 (6 bases). Sequenced input: blood. Written as DNA, the CDR3 is TGTGCCTGGAGTGTGCGGGGCCCCTTGCCCTACGAGCAGTACTTC. Its protein is CAWSVRGPLPYEQYF. Filled out from reference TRBV30 and TRBJ2-7, the complete variable domain reads SQTIHQWPATLVQPVGSPLSLECTVEGTSNPNLYWYRQAAGRGLQLLFYSVGIGQISSEVPQNLSASRPQDRQFILSSKKLLLSDSGFYLCAWSVRGPLPYEQYFGPGTRLTVT.